The 19 T cell receptor beta chains listed next were all sequenced from one sample in a study of shared clonotypes between healthy human individuals. Terminally differentiated effector memory CD45RA+ cells were excluded by CCR7 positive selection of CD45RO-negative cells. Clones were read by immunoSEQ multiplex PCR, and TCRdb kept only the in-frame ones, dropping some. The repertoire holds about 800,000 clones, with approximately 97% as singletons. The sequenced material came from naive CD8+ T cells sorted from blood. Every receptor here comes from a man younger than 40 in good health.

This chain links TRBV9 with TRBJ2-1; D gene unclear. The CDR3 sequence is 13 residues long. V was shortened by 1 base and J by 6 bases, with 8 bases between the two germline ends. Germline V CDR1 and CDR2: SGDLS, YYNGEE. For the CDR3, the DNA is TGTGCCAGCAGCGTATCCCTCTCCAATGAGCAGTTCTTC. As protein: CASSVSLSNEQFF.

The V gene is TRBV6-1, the J gene TRBJ2-7, with D uncertain. The CDR3 has 15 residues. V was clipped by 4 bases and J by 3 bases, with 16 bases between them. Germline V gives CDR1 MNHNS, CDR2 SASEGT. DNA of the CDR3: TGTGCCAGCAGTGCCGGCGGCGAGGAAATCTACGAGCAGTACTTC. This translates into CASSAGGEEIYEQYF.

The chain joins TRBV12-5 to TRBJ2-1, with 7 bases fitting TRBD2. With V trimmed by 1 base and J by 4 bases, 10 bases remained unmatched. This CDR3 has 17 amino acids. Germline lookup yields CDR1 LGHNT and CDR2 FRNRAP. The DNA of the CDR3 is TGTGCTAGTGGTTTGGACTCGCTACGCGGGAGTTACAATGAGCAGTTCTTC. Encoded protein: CASGLDSLRGSYNEQFF. Full variable domain (outside the CDR3, taken from reference TRBV12-5 and TRBJ2-1): DARVTQTPRHKVTEMGQEVTMRCQPILGHNTVFWYRQTMMQGLELLAYFRNRAPLDDSGMPKDRFSAEMPDATLATLKIQPSEPRDSAVYFCASGLDSLRGSYNEQFFGPGTRLTVL.

The chain joins TRBV7-6 to TRBJ2-2; 8 bases match TRBD2. Trimming cost V 5 bases and J 7 bases; bases outside gene matches: 12. The CDR3 length is 16 residues. Germline CDR1 reads SGHVS; CDR2 reads FNYEAQ. The CDR3 loop is CASSPGGTSSFGELFF. CDR3 in DNA: TGTGCCAGCAGCCCCGGTGGGACTAGTTCATTCGGGGAGCTGTTTTTT.

The chain recombines TRBV6-6 with TRBJ2-1; the D call may be TRBD1 or TRBD2 (5 bases each). The germline CDR1 and CDR2 sequences are MNHNY and SVGAGI (reference sequence). Trimming stripped 11 bases from V and 9 bases from J, with 14 bases between. The CDR3 length is 11 residues. Here the CDR3 DNA reads TGTGCCGGGGGTGGGGCAAGTGAGCAGTTCTTC. It codes for CAGGGASEQFF.

CDR3 amino acids: CASGERSSYEQYF. Here the CDR3 DNA reads TGTGCCAGCGGTGAAAGGAGCTCCTACGAGCAGTACTTC. The V and J genes are TRBV7-9 and TRBJ2-7, with D unclear. CDR1 and CDR2 (germline): SEHNR, FQNEAQ (reference sequence). V shed 8 bases and J shed 0 bases, with 11 bases lying between them. The CDR3 covers 13 residues.

This clone was observed a single time. Within the sample, other DNA sequences also encode this same CDR3. The chain employs TRBV28 and TRBJ2-3; 15 nucleotides agree with TRBD2. The CDR3 has 18 amino acids. V shed 6 bases, J shed 0 bases, and the junction held 7 bases outside the gene matches. Per the germline V gene, CDR1 is MDHEN and CDR2 is SYDVKM. In nucleotides, the CDR3 is TGTGCCAGCAGCCGAGGACTAGCGGGAGGGCTGAGCACAGATACGCAGTATTTT. It specifies CASSRGLAGGLSTDTQYF.

This chain links TRBV9 with TRBJ2-5; D uncertain. CDR1 SGDLS and CDR2 YYNGEE come from the germline V gene. The CDR3 has 14 residues. The V end was cut by 0 bases, the J end by 1 base, with 7 bases between. CDR3 loop: CASSVEGTQETQYF. As DNA, the CDR3 is TGTGCCAGCAGCGTAGAGGGCACCCAAGAGACCCAGTACTTC.

The V gene is TRBV4-1, the J gene TRBJ2-6, with D hard to call. In germline, CDR1 is MGHRA, CDR2 YSYEKL. V was shortened by 1 base and J by 0 bases, with 7 bases between the two germline ends. The CDR3 covers 16 residues. The CDR3 loop is CASSQVRSSGANVLTF. Here the CDR3 DNA reads TGCGCCAGCAGCCAAGTCAGAAGCTCTGGGGCCAACGTCCTGACTTTC.

Written as DNA, the CDR3 is TGTGCCAGCAGTTTACTGTCCGGGAGTTGGGGTAGCGAGCAGTACTTC. Translating it yields CASSLLSGSWGSEQYF. V is TRBV27 and J is TRBJ2-7; TRBD2 might be the D (6 bases). CDR3 length: 16 residues. CDR1 is MNHEY, CDR2 SMNVEV, per germline (reference sequence). V shed 2 bases and J shed 6 bases, with 20 bases lying between them.

This chain uses TRBV4-1 with TRBJ2-7; D might be TRBD1 (7 bases). Germline values: CDR1 MGHRA, CDR2 YSYEKL. The CDR3 consists of 14 residues. V lost 4 bases, J lost 4 bases, and 14 bases lay in between. For the CDR3, the DNA is TGCGCCAGCAGCCCATCAGGGGGGACGTACGAGCAGTACTTC. Amino acid sequence: CASSPSGGTYEQYF.

The chain uses TRBV5-6 and TRBJ2-7, with TRBD1 as a possible D gene (5 bases). There are 13 residues in the CDR3. V gave up 3 bases and J gave up 2 bases, with 9 bases separating them. Germline V gene sequence: CDR1 SGHDT, CDR2 YYEEEE. This CDR3 is CASSYQGTYEQYF. CDR3 DNA sequence: TGTGCCAGCAGCTATCAGGGTACCTACGAGCAGTACTTC. The entire variable domain, with the rest obtained from reference TRBV5-6 and TRBJ2-7, is as follows: DAGVTQSPTHLIKTRGQQVTLRCSPKSGHDTVSWYQQALGQGPQFIFQYYEEEERQRGNFPDRFSGHQFPNYSSELNVNALLLGDSALYLCASSYQGTYEQYFGPGTRLTVT.

In nucleotides, the CDR3 is TGTGCCTGGGAAGGGTCTGGGGCCAACGTCCTGACTTTC. Residues: CAWEGSGANVLTF. This chain links TRBV30 with TRBJ2-6; unclear D gene. CDR1 is GTSNPN and CDR2 is SVGIG in the germline V gene (reference sequence). The CDR3 sequence is 13 residues long. The germline V and J ends were trimmed by 5 bases and 1 base, with 6 bases remaining between them.

The chain recombines TRBV9 with TRBJ2-1; perhaps TRBD2 as D (5 bases). Per the germline V gene, CDR1 is SGDLS and CDR2 is YYNGEE. Trimming pared 0 bases from V and 10 bases from J, leaving 20 bases between. CDR3 length: 16 residues. The CDR3 DNA sequence: TGTGCCAGCAGCGTAGAGGCGGGTGGAATATCGGAGGAGCAGTTCTTC. Its translation is CASSVEAGGISEEQFF.

This chain links TRBV4-1 with TRBJ2-7; TRBD2 aligns across 8 bases. CDR1 and CDR2 from the germline V gene are MGHRA and YSYEKL. The CDR3 is 15 residues long. J was trimmed by 4 bases and V by 0 bases; bases with no gene match: 5. The chain's CDR3 is CASSQESGRGYEQYF. The CDR3 nucleotides are TGCGCCAGCAGCCAAGAATCCGGGAGGGGGTACGAGCAGTACTTC.

The chain has TRBV7-9 and TRBJ2-1, with 7 bases lining up with TRBD1. CDR1 and CDR2 (germline): SEHNR, FQNEAQ (reference sequence). This CDR3 contains 16 residues. V lost 5 bases and J lost 5; bases outside the gene matches: 12. The CDR3 DNA follows: TGTGCCAGCAGCCTACTCGGGCAGGGGGTTAACAATGAGCAGTTCTTC. Its translation is CASSLLGQGVNNEQFF.

The chain combines TRBV6-5 with TRBJ1-4, with D perhaps matching TRBD1 (6 bases). The CDR3 has 12 residues. The V gene's germline CDR1 is MNHEY and CDR2 SVGAGI. V was trimmed by 10 bases and J by 7 bases, leaving 13 bases between them. For the CDR3, the DNA is TGTGCCACCCAGGGGAGAGGTGAAAAACTGTTTTTT. It encodes CATQGRGEKLFF.

This clone was counted between two and nine times. The chain has TRBV7-6 and TRBJ1-1; no clear D gene. Germline CDR1 SGHVS, CDR2 FNYEAQ. Deletions cut 6 bases from V and 1 base from J, with 9 bases between. This CDR3 has 13 amino acids. The CDR3 loop is CASRPGENTEAFF. The DNA for the CDR3 is TGTGCCAGCAGGCCTGGGGAGAACACTGAAGCTTTCTTT.

CDR3 sequence (DNA): TGTGCCAGCAGCTTGGGACAGATAAATGGGGCTGAAGCTTTCTTT. This codes for CASSLGQINGAEAFF. The chain uses TRBV5-6 and TRBJ1-1, with D perhaps TRBD1 (5 bases). V dropped 0 bases and J dropped 6 bases, with 15 bases sitting between them. The germline gives CDR1 SGHDT, CDR2 YYEEEE. The CDR3 is made up of 15 amino acids.